This T cell receptor (beta chain) originates from a study of CD8+CD57+ T cells in acquired aplastic anemia. General study results and limits: Between the patient and control groups, CD8+ Simpson's diversity did not differ significantly.

For sequencing, patients were chosen who had shown expansion of CD8+CD57+ cells by flow cytometry. Severe acquired aplastic anemia affected all patients. Patient blood was sampled before any therapy had been received. A note on this clonotype: The antigen is undetermined.

CDR3 and TCR beta VDJ profiling relied on genomic DNA as the template. Each CDR3 protein is one row after TCRdb ran MiXCR on the reads. This table has roughly 200,000 distinct CDR3 sequences, 50% to 70% appearing once. The receptor was derived from a human donor with aplastic anemia. Specimen: sorted CD4+, CD8+, or CD8+CD57+ T cells (not recorded which) from PBMCs.

For the CDR3, the DNA is TGTGCCAGTAGTGGGACAGAAAGGGACGAGCAGTACTTC. Amino acids: CASSGTERDEQYF. V is TRBV19 and J is TRBJ2-7, with 7 bases lining up with TRBD1. After removal of 5 bases from V and 5 bases from J, the junction contained 6 bases not matched to a gene. The germline V gene has CDR1 LNHDA and CDR2 SQIVND (reference sequence). The CDR3 loop spans 13 amino acids.